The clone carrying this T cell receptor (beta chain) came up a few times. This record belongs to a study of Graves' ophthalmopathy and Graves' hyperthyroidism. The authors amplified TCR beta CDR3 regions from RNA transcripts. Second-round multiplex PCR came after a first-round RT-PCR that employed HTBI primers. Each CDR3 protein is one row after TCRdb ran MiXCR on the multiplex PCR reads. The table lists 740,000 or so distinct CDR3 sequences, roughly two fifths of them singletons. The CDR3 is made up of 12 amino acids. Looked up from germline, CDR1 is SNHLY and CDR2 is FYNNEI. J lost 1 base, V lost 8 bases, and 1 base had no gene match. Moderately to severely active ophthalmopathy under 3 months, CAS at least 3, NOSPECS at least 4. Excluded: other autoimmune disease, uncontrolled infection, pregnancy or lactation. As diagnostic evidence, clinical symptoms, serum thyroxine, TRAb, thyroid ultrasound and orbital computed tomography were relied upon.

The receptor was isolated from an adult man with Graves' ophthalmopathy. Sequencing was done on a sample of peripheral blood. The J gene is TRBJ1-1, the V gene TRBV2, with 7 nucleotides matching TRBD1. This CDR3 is CASWDRNTEAFF. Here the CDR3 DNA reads TGTGCCAGCTGGGACAGGAACACTGAAGCTTTCTTT.